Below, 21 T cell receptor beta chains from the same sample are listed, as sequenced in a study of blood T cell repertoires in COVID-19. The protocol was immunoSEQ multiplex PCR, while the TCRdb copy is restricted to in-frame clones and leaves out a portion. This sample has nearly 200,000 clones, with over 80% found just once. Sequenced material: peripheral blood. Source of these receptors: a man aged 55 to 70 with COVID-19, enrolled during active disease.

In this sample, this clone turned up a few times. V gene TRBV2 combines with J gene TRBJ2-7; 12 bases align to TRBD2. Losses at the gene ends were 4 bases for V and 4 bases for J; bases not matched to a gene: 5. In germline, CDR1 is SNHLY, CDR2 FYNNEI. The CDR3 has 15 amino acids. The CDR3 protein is CASSGLAGGGYEQYF. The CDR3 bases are TGTGCCAGCAGTGGGCTAGCGGGAGGGGGATACGAGCAGTACTTC.

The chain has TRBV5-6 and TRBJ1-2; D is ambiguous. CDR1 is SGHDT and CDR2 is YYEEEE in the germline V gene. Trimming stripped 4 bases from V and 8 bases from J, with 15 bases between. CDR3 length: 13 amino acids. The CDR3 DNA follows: TGTGCCAGCAGCCGAGGCGGGCAACGGGGCTACACCTTC. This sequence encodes CASSRGGQRGYTF.

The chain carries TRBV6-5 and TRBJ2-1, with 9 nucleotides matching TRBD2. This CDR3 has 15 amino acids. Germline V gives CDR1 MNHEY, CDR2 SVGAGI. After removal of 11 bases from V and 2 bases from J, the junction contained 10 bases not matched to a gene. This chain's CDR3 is CACCAGGGAYNEQFF. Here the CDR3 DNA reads TGTGCCTGCTGCGCGGGAGGGGGGGCCTACAATGAGCAGTTCTTC.

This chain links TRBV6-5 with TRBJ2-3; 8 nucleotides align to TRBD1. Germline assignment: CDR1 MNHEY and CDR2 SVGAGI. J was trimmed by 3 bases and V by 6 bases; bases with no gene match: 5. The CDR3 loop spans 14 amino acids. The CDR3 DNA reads TGTGCCAGCAGCTGGACAGGGTTAACAGATACGCAGTATTTT. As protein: CASSWTGLTDTQYF.

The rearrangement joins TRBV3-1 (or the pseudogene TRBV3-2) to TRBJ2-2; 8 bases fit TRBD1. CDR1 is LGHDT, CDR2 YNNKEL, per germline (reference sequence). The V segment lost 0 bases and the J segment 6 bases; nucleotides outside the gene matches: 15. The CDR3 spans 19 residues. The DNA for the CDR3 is TGTGCCAGCAGCCAAGATAGGAGGAGACAGGGGCACGGGGCCGGGGAGCTGTTTTTT. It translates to CASSQDRRRQGHGAGELFF.

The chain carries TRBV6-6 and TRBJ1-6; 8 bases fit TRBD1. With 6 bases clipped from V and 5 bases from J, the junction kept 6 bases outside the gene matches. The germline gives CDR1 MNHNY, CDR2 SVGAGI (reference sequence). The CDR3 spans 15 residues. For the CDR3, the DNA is TGTGCCAGCAGCGGAGGACAGGGTGATAATTCACCCCTCCACTTT. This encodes CASSGGQGDNSPLHF.

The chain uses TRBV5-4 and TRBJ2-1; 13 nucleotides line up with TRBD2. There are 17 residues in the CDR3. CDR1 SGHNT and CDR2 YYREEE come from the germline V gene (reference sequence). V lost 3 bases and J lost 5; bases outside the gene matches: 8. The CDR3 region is CASSSKTSGRAHNEQFF. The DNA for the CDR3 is TGTGCCAGCAGCTCTAAAACTAGCGGGAGGGCCCACAATGAGCAGTTCTTC.

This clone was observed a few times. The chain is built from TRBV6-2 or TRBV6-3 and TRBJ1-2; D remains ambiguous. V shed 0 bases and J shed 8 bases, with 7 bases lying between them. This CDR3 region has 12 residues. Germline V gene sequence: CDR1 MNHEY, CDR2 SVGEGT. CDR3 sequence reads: CASSYSAGGYTF. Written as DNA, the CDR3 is TGTGCCAGCAGTTACTCGGCCGGGGGCTACACCTTC.

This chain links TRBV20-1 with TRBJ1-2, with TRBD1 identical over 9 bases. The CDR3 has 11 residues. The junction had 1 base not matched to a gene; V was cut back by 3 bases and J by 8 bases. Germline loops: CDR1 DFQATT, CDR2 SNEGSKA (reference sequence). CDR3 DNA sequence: TGCAGTGCTAGTGACAGGGGGGGCTACACCTTC. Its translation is CSASDRGGYTF.

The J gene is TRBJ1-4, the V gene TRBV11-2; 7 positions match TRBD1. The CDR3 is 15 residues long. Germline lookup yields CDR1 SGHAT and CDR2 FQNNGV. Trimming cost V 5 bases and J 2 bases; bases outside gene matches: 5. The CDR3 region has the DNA TGTGCCAGCAGCGCAAAGACAGGGACTAATGAAAAACTGTTTTTT. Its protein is CASSAKTGTNEKLFF.

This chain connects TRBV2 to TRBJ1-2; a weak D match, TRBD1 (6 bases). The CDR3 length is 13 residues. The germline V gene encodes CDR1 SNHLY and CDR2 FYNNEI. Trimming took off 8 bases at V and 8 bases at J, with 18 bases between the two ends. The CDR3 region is CASHLSGVGGYTF. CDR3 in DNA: TGTGCCAGCCACCTGTCAGGGGTCGGGGGCTACACCTTC.

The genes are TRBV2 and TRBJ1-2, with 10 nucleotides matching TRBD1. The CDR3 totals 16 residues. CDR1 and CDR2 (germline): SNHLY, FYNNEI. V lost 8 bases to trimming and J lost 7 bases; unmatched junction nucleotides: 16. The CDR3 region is CASGSGTGVRFGGYTF. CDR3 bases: TGTGCCAGCGGATCCGGGACAGGGGTGCGATTCGGTGGCTACACCTTC.

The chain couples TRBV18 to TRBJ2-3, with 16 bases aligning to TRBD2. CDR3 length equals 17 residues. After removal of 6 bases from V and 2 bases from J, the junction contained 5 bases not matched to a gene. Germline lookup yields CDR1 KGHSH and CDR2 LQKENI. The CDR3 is CASSPGLAGGFTDTQYF. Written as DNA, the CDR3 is TGTGCCAGCTCGCCGGGACTAGCGGGAGGGTTCACAGATACGCAGTATTTT. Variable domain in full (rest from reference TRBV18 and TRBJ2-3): NAGVMQNPRHLVRRRGQEARLRCSPMKGHSHVYWYRQLPEEGLKFMVYLQKENIIDESGMPKERFSAEFPKEGPSILRIQQVVRGDSAAYFCASSPGLAGGFTDTQYFGPGTRLTVL.

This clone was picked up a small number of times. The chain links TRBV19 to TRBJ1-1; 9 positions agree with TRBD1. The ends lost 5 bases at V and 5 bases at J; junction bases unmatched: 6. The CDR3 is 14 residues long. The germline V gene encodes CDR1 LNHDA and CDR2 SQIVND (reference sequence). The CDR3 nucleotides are TGTGCCAGTAGTGTACAGGGGGCGACTACTGAAGCTTTCTTT. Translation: CASSVQGATTEAFF.

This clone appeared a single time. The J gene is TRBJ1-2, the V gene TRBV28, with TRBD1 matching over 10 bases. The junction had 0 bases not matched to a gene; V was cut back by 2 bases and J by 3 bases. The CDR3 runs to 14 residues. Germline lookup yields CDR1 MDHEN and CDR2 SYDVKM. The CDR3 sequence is CASSLGQGDYGYTF. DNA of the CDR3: TGTGCCAGCAGTTTAGGACAGGGGGACTATGGCTACACCTTC.

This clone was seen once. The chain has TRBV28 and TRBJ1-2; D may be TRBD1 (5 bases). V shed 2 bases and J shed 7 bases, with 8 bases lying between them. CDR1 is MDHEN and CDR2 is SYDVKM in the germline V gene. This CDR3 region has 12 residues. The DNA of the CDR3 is TGTGCCAGCAGTTTAGAGACAGCTGGCTACACCTTC. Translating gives CASSLETAGYTF.

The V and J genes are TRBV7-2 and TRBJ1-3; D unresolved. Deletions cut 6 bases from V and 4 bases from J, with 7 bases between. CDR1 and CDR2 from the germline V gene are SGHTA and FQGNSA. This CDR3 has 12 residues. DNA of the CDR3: TGTGCCAGCAGTCCGGAGGGAAACACCATATATTTT. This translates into CASSPEGNTIYF.

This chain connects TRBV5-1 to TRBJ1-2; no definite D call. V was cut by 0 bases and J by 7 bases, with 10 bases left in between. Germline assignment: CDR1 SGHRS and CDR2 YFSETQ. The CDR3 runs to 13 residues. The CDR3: CASSLDARGGYTF. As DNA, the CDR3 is TGCGCCAGCAGCTTGGATGCTCGAGGTGGCTACACCTTC.

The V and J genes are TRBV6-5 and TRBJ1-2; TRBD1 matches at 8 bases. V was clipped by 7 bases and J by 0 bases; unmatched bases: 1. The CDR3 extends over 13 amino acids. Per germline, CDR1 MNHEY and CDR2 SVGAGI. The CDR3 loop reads CASTGGPNYGYTF. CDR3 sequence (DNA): TGTGCCAGCACAGGGGGCCCTAACTATGGCTACACCTTC.

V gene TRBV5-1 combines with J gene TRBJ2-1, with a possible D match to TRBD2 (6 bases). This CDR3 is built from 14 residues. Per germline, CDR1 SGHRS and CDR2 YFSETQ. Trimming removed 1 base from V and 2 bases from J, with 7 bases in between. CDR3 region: CASSLREPYNEQFF. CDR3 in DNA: TGCGCCAGCAGCTTGCGGGAGCCCTACAATGAGCAGTTCTTC. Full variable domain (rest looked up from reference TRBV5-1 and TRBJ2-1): KAGVTQTPRYLIKTRGQQVTLSCSPISGHRSVSWYQQTPGQGLQFLFEYFSETQRNKGNFPGRFSGRQFSNSRSEMNVSTLELGDSALYLCASSLREPYNEQFFGPGTRLTVL.

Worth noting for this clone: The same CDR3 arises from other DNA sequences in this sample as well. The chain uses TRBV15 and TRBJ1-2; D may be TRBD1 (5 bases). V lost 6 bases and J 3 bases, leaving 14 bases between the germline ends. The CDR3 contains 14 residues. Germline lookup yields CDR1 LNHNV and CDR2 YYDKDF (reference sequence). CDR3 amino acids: CATRRARDYYGYTF. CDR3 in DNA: TGTGCCACCAGGAGGGCCAGGGACTACTATGGCTACACCTTC. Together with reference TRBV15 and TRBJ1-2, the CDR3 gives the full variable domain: DAMVIQNPRYQVTQFGKPVTLSCSQTLNHNVMYWYQQKSSQAPKLLFHYYDKDFNNEADTPDNFQSRRPNTSFCFLDIRSPGLGDTAMYLCATRRARDYYGYTFGSGTRLTVV.